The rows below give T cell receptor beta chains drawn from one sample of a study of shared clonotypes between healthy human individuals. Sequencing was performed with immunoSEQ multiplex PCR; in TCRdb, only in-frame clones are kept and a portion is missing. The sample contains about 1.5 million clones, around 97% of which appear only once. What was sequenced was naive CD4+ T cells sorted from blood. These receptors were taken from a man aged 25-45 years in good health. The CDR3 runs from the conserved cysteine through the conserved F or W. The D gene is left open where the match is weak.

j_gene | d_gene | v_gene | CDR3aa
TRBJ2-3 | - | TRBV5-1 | CASSWTVGGDTQYF
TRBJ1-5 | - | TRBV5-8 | CASSLVDGHYSNQPQHF
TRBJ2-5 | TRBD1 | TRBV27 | CASSLGQGERETQYF
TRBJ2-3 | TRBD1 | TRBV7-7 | CASSPRQGASTDTQYF
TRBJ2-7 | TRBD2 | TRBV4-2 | CASSQESTSGLYEQYF
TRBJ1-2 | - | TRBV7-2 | CASTMQALFYGYTF
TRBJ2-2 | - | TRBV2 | CASRTDTGELFF
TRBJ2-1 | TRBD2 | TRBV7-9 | CASSLALTGLAGVNEQFF
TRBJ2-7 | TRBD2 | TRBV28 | CASSIGSGSSYEQYF
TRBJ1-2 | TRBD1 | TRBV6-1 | CASSEGQGAHGYTF
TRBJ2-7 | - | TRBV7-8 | CASSSKLNGAYEQYF
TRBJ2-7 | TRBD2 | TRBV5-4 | CASSRGGAGGHWEQYF
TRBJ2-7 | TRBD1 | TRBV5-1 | CASSTGQGSEQYF
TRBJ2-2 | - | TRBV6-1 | CASTGRGNTGELFF
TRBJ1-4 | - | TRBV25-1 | CASSQGITNEKLFF
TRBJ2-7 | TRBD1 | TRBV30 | CAWSVLGTGGDEQYF